The 10 T cell receptor beta chains given below trace back to one sample, sequenced in a study of CD8 T cells in Susac syndrome. With random hexamers, roughly 0.5 to 1 ug RNA was reverse transcribed. MiXCR, run by TCRdb on the immunoSEQ multiplex PCR reads, gives a single entry per CDR3 protein. The sample includes a few hundred thousand distinct CDR3 sequences, around 91% of them seen just once. The sample was CD8+ T cells from PBMCs. The receptors come from a human donor with multiple sclerosis.

This chain connects TRBV9 to TRBJ2-2; D is undetermined. The germline CDR1 and CDR2 sequences are SGDLS and YYNGEE. The germline V and J ends were trimmed by 2 bases and 6 bases, with 8 bases remaining between them. There are 13 residues in the CDR3. DNA for the CDR3: TGTGCCAGCAGCGTTCTAGAGGCCGGGGAGCTGTTTTTT. Translation: CASSVLEAGELFF.

V usage is TRBV4-1 and J usage is TRBJ2-2; D perhaps matches TRBD2 (6 bases). Per germline, CDR1 MGHRA and CDR2 YSYEKL. The ends were cut back, 5 bases at V and 2 bases at J, with 9 bases in the middle. This CDR3 is built from 14 residues. In nucleotides, the CDR3 is TGCGCCAGCAGCATTAGCGGCAACACCGGGGAGCTGTTTTTT. Translated, it gives CASSISGNTGELFF.

The chain is built from TRBV7-9 and TRBJ1-2; 10 bases fit TRBD1. The junction had 4 bases not matched to a gene; V was cut back by 2 bases and J by 4 bases. Per germline, CDR1 SEHNR and CDR2 FQNEAQ (reference sequence). The CDR3 sequence is 15 residues long. This CDR3 reads CASSLPGQGFYGYTF. The DNA of the CDR3 is TGTGCCAGCAGCTTACCGGGACAGGGGTTCTATGGCTACACCTTC.

The chain is built from TRBV25-1 and TRBJ2-5; no definite D call. This CDR3 spans 13 amino acids. V was pared by 1 base and J by 13 bases, with 16 bases between. Germline CDR1 is MGHDK and CDR2 is SYGVNS. CDR3 region: CASSELRQARRYF. CDR3 DNA: TGTGCCAGCAGTGAATTGCGGCAGGCCAGGAGGTACTTC.

The chain links TRBV2 to TRBJ2-5; tentatively, D is TRBD1 (6 bases). V lost 8 bases and J lost 3, with 10 bases in between. This CDR3 comprises 12 residues. Per germline, CDR1 SNHLY and CDR2 FYNNEI. The CDR3 DNA is TGTGCCAGCCGACAGGCTGAAGAGACCCAGTACTTC. It translates to CASRQAEETQYF.

The rearrangement uses TRBV27 and TRBJ2-3; maybe TRBD2 (6 bases). The CDR3 length is 16 residues. The germline V gene encodes CDR1 MNHEY and CDR2 SMNVEV (reference sequence). The ends were cut back, 4 bases at V and 4 bases at J, with 18 bases in the middle. The CDR3 DNA reads TGTGCCAGCAGTTCCTCGGGACTTACGGGCTCAGATACGCAGTATTTT. This translates into CASSSSGLTGSDTQYF.

V gene TRBV30 combines with J gene TRBJ2-6, with TRBD1 matching over 7 bases. This CDR3 is 14 amino acids long. Per germline, CDR1 GTSNPN and CDR2 SVGIG (reference sequence). With V trimmed by 3 bases and J by 2 bases, 1 base remained unmatched. Here the CDR3 reads CAWRGGAGANVLTF. CDR3 nucleotides: TGTGCCTGGAGAGGGGGCGCTGGGGCCAACGTCCTGACTTTC.

The chain joins TRBV23-1 to TRBJ1-2; 8 bases agree with TRBD1. TRBV23-1 is an open reading frame, and its role is uncertain. The CDR3 length is 15 residues. Losses at the gene ends were 6 bases for V and 1 base for J; bases not matched to a gene: 7. Written as DNA, the CDR3 is TGCGCCAGCAGGCAAGGACAGGGCCATAACTATGGCTACACCTTC. Encoded protein: CASRQGQGHNYGYTF.

The chain employs TRBV29-1 and TRBJ1-1; D is possibly TRBD1 (6 bases). This CDR3 comprises 13 residues. In germline, CDR1 is SQVTM, CDR2 ANQGSEA. V lost 2 bases and J lost 4, with 11 bases in between. The CDR3 spells CSVEPGVGTEAFF. CDR3 in DNA: TGCAGCGTTGAACCAGGGGTCGGCACTGAAGCTTTCTTT.

The chain combines TRBV6-4 with TRBJ2-3; 12 nucleotides align to TRBD2. The CDR3 runs 15 residues. J lost 0 bases, V lost 7 bases, and 2 bases had no gene match. Germline CDR1 reads MRHNA; CDR2 reads SNTAGT. CDR3 amino acids: CASKGTSGSTDTQYF. CDR3 bases: TGTGCCAGCAAAGGGACTAGCGGGAGCACAGATACGCAGTATTTT.